Given below is one T cell receptor (beta chain) in context. Only in-frame clones appear in the TCRdb table, and some are missing; sequencing was by immunoSEQ multiplex PCR. The table records approximately 12,000 clones, more than 85% of them present only once. The data belong to a study of T cell changes during pregnancy in multiple sclerosis. This receptor was obtained from a female donor in good health, enrolled as a control in a pregnancy study. This material consisted of CD8+ T cells from peripheral blood mononuclear cells, taken in the second trimester of pregnancy.

The CDR3 region is CASSTDPDRAGTDTQYF. DNA for the CDR3: TGCGCCAGCAGCACCGATCCTGACAGGGCCGGCACAGATACGCAGTATTTT. V usage is TRBV5-1 and J usage is TRBJ2-3, with TRBD1 identical over 7 bases. The CDR3 covers 17 residues. CDR1 and CDR2 from the germline V gene are SGHRS and YFSETQ. The V segment lost 4 bases and the J segment 1 base; nucleotides outside the gene matches: 12.